One sample yielded the 19 T cell receptor beta chains listed below, sequenced in a study of cytomegalovirus exposure and HLA in healthy donors. It was with 60 Vbeta and 13 Jbeta primers that the PCR ran. Method: immunoSEQ multiplex PCR; TCRdb's copy keeps in-frame clones and lacks some. The sample has about 190,000 clones, 77% seen once. Sequenced material: PBMCs. The receptors derive from a woman between 25 and 40 years old in good health and CMV-seropositive.

The rearrangement joins TRBV28 to TRBJ1-1; 11 bases map to TRBD1. The germline V gene encodes CDR1 MDHEN and CDR2 SYDVKM. After removal of 3 bases from V and 5 bases from J, the junction contained 5 bases not matched to a gene. The CDR3 consists of 15 residues. CDR3 in DNA: TGTGCCAGCAGTTTGGGCGGGACAGGGGGGACTGAAGCTTTCTTT. It specifies CASSLGGTGGTEAFF.

The chain joins TRBV30 to TRBJ2-1, with D perhaps TRBD2 (6 bases). CDR3 length: 12 amino acids. V lost 1 base and J lost 7, with 8 bases in between. Germline CDR1 is GTSNPN and CDR2 is SVGIG (reference sequence). The CDR3 nucleotides are TGTGCCTGGAGTGGGGCGGGGAATGAGCAGTTCTTC. It codes for CAWSGAGNEQFF. The complete variable domain, with remaining parts taken from reference TRBV30 and TRBJ2-1, reads SQTIHQWPATLVQPVGSPLSLECTVEGTSNPNLYWYRQAAGRGLQLLFYSVGIGQISSEVPQNLSASRPQDRQFILSSKKLLLSDSGFYLCAWSGAGNEQFFGPGTRLTVL.

The CDR3 DNA sequence: TGCGCCAGCAGCCAAGAGGGCAGGGGGGACGAGACCCAGTACTTC. The encoded protein is CASSQEGRGDETQYF. The chain employs TRBV4-3 and TRBJ2-5, with a possible D match to TRBD1 (7 bases). This CDR3 comprises 15 residues. The ends were cut back, 0 bases at V and 5 bases at J, with 13 bases in the middle. Germline assignment: CDR1 LGHNA and CDR2 YSLEER.

A few counts support this clone. CDR3 protein: CASSFIGDSYNEQFF. CDR3 bases: TGTGCCAGCAGTTTTATCGGGGACTCCTACAATGAGCAGTTCTTC. The V and J genes are TRBV28 and TRBJ2-1, with D maybe TRBD2 (5 bases). The V and J ends lost 3 bases and 0 bases respectively, with 9 bases between them. From germline, CDR1 is MDHEN and CDR2 SYDVKM. The CDR3 has 15 amino acids.

This clone was picked up one time. This sequence joins TRBV7-9 and TRBJ2-3, with D uncertain. Germline loops: CDR1 SEHNR, CDR2 FQNEAQ (reference sequence). This CDR3 spans 12 amino acids. V shed 7 bases and J shed 4 bases, with 9 bases lying between them. The CDR3 DNA reads TGTGCCAGCACGAGTAGTGCAGATACGCAGTATTTT. The encoded protein is CASTSSADTQYF.

Only a few counts were recorded for this clone. V is TRBV10-3 and J is TRBJ1-5; 8 positions agree with TRBD1. This CDR3 is 14 amino acids long. In germline, CDR1 is ENHRY, CDR2 SYGVKD. V was clipped by 3 bases and J by 5 bases; unmatched bases: 3. CDR3 in amino acids: CAISEQGGDQPQHF. CDR3 DNA: TGTGCCATCAGTGAACAGGGGGGGGATCAGCCCCAGCATTTT.

The chain uses TRBV5-1 and TRBJ2-1; D gene ambiguous. CDR3 length equals 13 residues. Trimming took 0 bases from V and 9 from J, leaving 10 bases between them. Germline V CDR1 and CDR2: SGHRS, YFSETQ. CDR3: CASSLEAGVEQFF. The DNA of the CDR3 is TGCGCCAGCAGCTTGGAAGCTGGTGTTGAGCAGTTCTTC.

The chain recombines TRBV27 with TRBJ2-5; 13 nucleotides agree with TRBD2. The V segment lost 0 bases and the J segment 5 bases; nucleotides outside the gene matches: 6. CDR3 size: 17 residues. Germline V gives CDR1 MNHEY, CDR2 SMNVEV (reference sequence). The CDR3 loop is CASSLSRTSGGFETQYF. CDR3 sequence (DNA): TGTGCCAGCAGTTTATCAAGGACTAGCGGGGGTTTCGAGACCCAGTACTTC.

The chain has TRBV30 and TRBJ1-6; D is possibly TRBD1 (5 bases). The ends were cut back, 2 bases at V and 9 bases at J, with 11 bases in the middle. This CDR3 spans 13 amino acids. Per the germline V gene, CDR1 is GTSNPN and CDR2 is SVGIG (reference sequence). CDR3 sequence reads: CAWSTLGGSPLHF. CDR3 nucleotides: TGTGCCTGGAGTACCCTGGGGGGTTCACCCCTCCACTTT.

The J gene is TRBJ2-1, the V gene TRBV5-5; 9 bases are shared with TRBD1. This CDR3 has 15 amino acids. J lost 3 bases, V lost 0 bases, and 1 base had no gene match. CDR1 is SGHKS and CDR2 is YYEKEE in the germline V gene (reference sequence). The CDR3 loop reads CASSLGQGVYNEQFF. In DNA form, the CDR3 reads TGTGCCAGCAGCTTGGGACAGGGGGTCTACAATGAGCAGTTCTTC.

This rearrangement joins TRBV7-2 to TRBJ2-4; 7 positions agree with TRBD1. The junction had 4 bases not matched to a gene; V was cut back by 5 bases and J by 0 bases. The germline gives CDR1 SGHTA, CDR2 FQGNSA. The CDR3 runs to 15 residues. CDR3 nucleotide sequence: TGTGCCAGCAGCCGGGACAGTTTAGCCAAAAACATTCAGTACTTC. Its translation is CASSRDSLAKNIQYF.

The rearrangement joins TRBV4-3 to TRBJ2-5; 11 bases map to TRBD2. CDR1 LGHNA and CDR2 YSLEER come from the germline V gene. V trimming: 3 bases; J trimming: 1 base; junction bases outside the gene matches: 4. This CDR3 contains 16 residues. The CDR3 is CASSHSGGGTQETQYF. The CDR3 bases are TGCGCCAGCAGCCATAGCGGGGGGGGAACCCAAGAGACCCAGTACTTC.

This clone showed up just once. J is TRBJ1-6 and V is TRBV4-1, with TRBD1 matching 12 bases. This CDR3 has 18 residues. V shed 0 bases, J shed 7 bases, and the junction held 7 bases outside the gene matches. CDR1 is MGHRA and CDR2 is YSYEKL in the germline V gene. CDR3: CASSQETGTGGWNSPLHF. The CDR3 DNA is TGCGCCAGCAGCCAAGAAACCGGGACAGGGGGCTGGAATTCACCCCTCCACTTT.

The chain's CDR3 is CASSPTRDRAYEQYF. CDR3 DNA: TGTGCCAGCAGCCCAACACGGGACAGAGCCTACGAGCAGTACTTC. The rearrangement uses TRBV7-2 and TRBJ2-7; 7 bases align to TRBD1. This CDR3 has 15 amino acids. Germline CDR1 reads SGHTA; CDR2 reads FQGNSA. The junction had 9 bases not matched to a gene; V was cut back by 5 bases and J by 2 bases.

The rearrangement uses TRBV6-6 and TRBJ1-1; D gene unclear. CDR3 length: 14 residues. The germline V and J ends were trimmed by 3 bases and 1 base, with 9 bases remaining between them. Germline V lookup: CDR1 MNHNY, CDR2 SVGAGI (reference sequence). The CDR3 nucleotides are TGTGCCAGCAGTTATGGGGAGCGGAACACTGAAGCTTTCTTT. Translated: CASSYGERNTEAFF.

The genes are TRBV29-1 and TRBJ1-2; the match to TRBD1 covers 9 bases. The J segment lost 6 bases and the V segment lost 7 bases, leaving 9 bases of the junction unmatched. This CDR3 region has 13 residues. CDR1 is SQVTM and CDR2 is ANQGSEA in the germline V gene. The CDR3 DNA is TGCAGCGCCTACCTTACAGGGGGCCATGGCTACACCTTC. Translation gives CSAYLTGGHGYTF.

This clone has just a few counts. The chain combines TRBV28 with TRBJ1-4, with 8 bases that match TRBD1. From germline, CDR1 is MDHEN and CDR2 SYDVKM. J lost 6 bases, V lost 5 bases, and 5 bases had no gene match. There are 14 residues in the CDR3. The CDR3 DNA is TGTGCCAGCAGTCCACAGGGGGGTTATGAAAAACTGTTTTTT. It codes for CASSPQGGYEKLFF.

DNA of the CDR3: TGTGCCAGCAGTCCCGGGACTAGGGGCCAAGAGACCCAGTACTTC. It encodes CASSPGTRGQETQYF. The chain joins TRBV2 to TRBJ2-5; 8 bases are shared with TRBD2. The CDR3 runs to 15 residues. Losses at the gene ends were 5 bases for V and 1 base for J; bases not matched to a gene: 6. From germline, CDR1 is SNHLY and CDR2 FYNNEI.

The chain employs TRBV5-1 and TRBJ2-2; 7 nucleotides match TRBD1. This CDR3 is built from 13 residues. Losses at the gene ends were 3 bases for V and 8 bases for J; bases not matched to a gene: 4. Germline V gives CDR1 SGHRS, CDR2 YFSETQ. CDR3 in DNA: TGCGCCAGCAGCTGGGACAGAAGGGGGGAGCTGTTTTTT. It codes for CASSWDRRGELFF.